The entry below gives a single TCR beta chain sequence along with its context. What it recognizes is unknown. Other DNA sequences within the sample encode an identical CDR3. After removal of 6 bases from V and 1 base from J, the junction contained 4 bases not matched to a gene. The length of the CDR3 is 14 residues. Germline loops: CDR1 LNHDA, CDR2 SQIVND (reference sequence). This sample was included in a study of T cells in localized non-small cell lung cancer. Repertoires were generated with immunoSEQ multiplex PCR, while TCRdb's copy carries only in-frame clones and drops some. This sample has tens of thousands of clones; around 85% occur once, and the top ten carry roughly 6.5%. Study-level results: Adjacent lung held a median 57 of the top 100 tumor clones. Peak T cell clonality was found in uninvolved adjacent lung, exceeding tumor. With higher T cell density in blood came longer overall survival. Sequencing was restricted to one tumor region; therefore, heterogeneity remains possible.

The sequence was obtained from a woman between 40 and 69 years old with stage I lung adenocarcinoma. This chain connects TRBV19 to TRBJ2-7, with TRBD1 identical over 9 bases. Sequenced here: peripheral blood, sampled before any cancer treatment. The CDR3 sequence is CASRGTGRSYEQYF. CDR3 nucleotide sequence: TGTGCCAGTAGGGGGACAGGGAGGTCCTACGAGCAGTACTTC.